The present TCR beta chain was sequenced within a study of T cell changes during pregnancy in multiple sclerosis. Some clones are missing from TCRdb's copy, which holds only in-frame ones; the method was immunoSEQ multiplex PCR. The sample holds about 38,000 clones; 94% are singletons and the top ten take about 0.4%. The count of this clone is one. Germline V gene lookup returns CDR1 SGHKS and CDR2 YYEKEE (reference sequence). The CDR3 has 16 amino acids. With 5 bases clipped from V and 6 bases from J, the junction kept 14 bases outside the gene matches. This chain connects TRBV5-5 to TRBJ2-3, with TRBD2 identical over 8 bases. The sequence came from a female donor with multiple sclerosis, enrolled in a pregnancy study. Sequenced here: CD4+ T cells from peripheral blood mononuclear cells, sampled in the second trimester of pregnancy. The CDR3: CASSRLSGAKGDTQYF. DNA for the CDR3: TGTGCCAGCAGTCGTCTTAGCGGGGCCAAGGGGGATACGCAGTATTTT.